This T cell receptor beta chain was identified in a study of cytomegalovirus exposure and HLA in healthy donors. Study background: Within an early data release were around 80 million unique TCRs drawn from HLA-typed donors. Study-level findings and limits: Some V segments (TRBV6-2 and TRBV6-3 among them) were excluded as indistinguishable. Later work showed greater clonal expansion in HLA-associated TCR beta chains than in equally common others. Later analysis reportedly placed an Asian-associated ancestry cluster below the roughly 680-donor mean in N-insertions.

Germline lookup yields CDR1 SGHRS and CDR2 YFSETQ. This CDR3 spans 17 amino acids. The PCR was carried out with 60 Vbeta primers and 13 Jbeta primers. Assay: immunoSEQ multiplex PCR; the TCRdb copy retains only in-frame clones and omits some. The sample has 93,000 or so clones; around 61% are singletons. A note on this clone: Its target is not known. The junction departs from germline at one end; a sequencing error may be responsible.

The chain employs TRBV5-1 and TRBJ2-3; tentative D call: TRBD2 (7 bases). This clonotype was sampled from a woman between 50 and 59 years old in good health and CMV-seronegative. Sequenced material: PBMCs. The CDR3: CASSLGAGAGHTNTQYF. The CDR3 nucleotides read TGCGCCAGCAGCTTGGGGGCCGGAGCGGGACACACAAATACGCAGTATTTT.